Listed below are T cell receptor beta chains from one sample, sequenced in a study of blood T cell repertoires in COVID-19. Only in-frame clones appear in the TCRdb table, and some are missing; sequencing was by immunoSEQ multiplex PCR. The profile shows about 150,000 clones, 84% of them singletons. Source material: PBMCs or T cells enriched from blood (not recorded which). These receptor sequences come from a woman between 50 and 59 years old who had been exposed to COVID-19. The conserved cysteine and the conserved F or W are not part of the CDR3 here. Fields, in order: V gene, CDR3 protein.

v_gene: TRBV5-1
CDR3aa: ASRTRDTYNSPLH

v_gene: TRBV7-9
CDR3aa: ASSSRRRTGNTIY

v_gene: TRBV18
CDR3aa: ASSPGLLGNQPQH

v_gene: TRBV7-9
CDR3aa: ASSPDGRGYGYT

v_gene: TRBV29-1
CDR3aa: SVGGSTADTQY

v_gene: TRBV4-2
CDR3aa: ASSHTLAGGLRDTQY

v_gene: TRBV7-9
CDR3aa: ASSLSNSGEGYGYT

v_gene: TRBV6-4
CDR3aa: ASNPSGQETQY

v_gene: TRBV7-9
CDR3aa: ASSFWDRGHEQY

v_gene: TRBV11-3
CDR3aa: ASSSWDRDEQY

v_gene: TRBV6-2/TRBV6-3
CDR3aa: ASSYSGGHNEQF

v_gene: TRBV7-2
CDR3aa: ASSSNRAGQPQH

v_gene: TRBV4-3
CDR3aa: ASSQDGGINEKLF

v_gene: TRBV7-2
CDR3aa: ASSLSRDRQETQY

v_gene: TRBV4-3
CDR3aa: ASSRGEKLF

v_gene: TRBV18
CDR3aa: ASSPKDREAF

v_gene: TRBV6-1
CDR3aa: ASSGRDTKLRGNTEAF

v_gene: TRBV5-1
CDR3aa: ASSLTELAGETQY

v_gene: TRBV4-2
CDR3aa: ASSPRDGSEAF

v_gene: TRBV6-2/TRBV6-3
CDR3aa: ASSYLGEAGYT

v_gene: TRBV10-2
CDR3aa: ASSESQRGLSQF

v_gene: TRBV6-5
CDR3aa: ASTTGVNYGYT

v_gene: TRBV27
CDR3aa: ASSLKNSVNTEAF

v_gene: TRBV6-2/TRBV6-3
CDR3aa: ASSYSRAVWTEAF

v_gene: TRBV12-3/TRBV12-4
CDR3aa: ASSPTSYEQY

v_gene: TRBV6-2/TRBV6-3
CDR3aa: ASSYSPLTLELSYEQY

v_gene: TRBV7-2
CDR3aa: ASSQGGGRVAKNIQY

v_gene: TRBV6-2/TRBV6-3
CDR3aa: ASSRTHYEQY

v_gene: TRBV6-5
CDR3aa: ASSGKTTNTGELF

v_gene: TRBV9
CDR3aa: ASSVEGREGNEQY

v_gene: TRBV5-4
CDR3aa: ASSSRQGRGEKLF

v_gene: TRBV19
CDR3aa: ASSIVGGTYEQY

v_gene: TRBV4-3
CDR3aa: ASSQDDRRQETQY

v_gene: TRBV19
CDR3aa: ASSTTDGGNQPQH

v_gene: TRBV5-1
CDR3aa: ASSWNTGTNEKLF

v_gene: TRBV5-6
CDR3aa: ASSSGTGARQPQH

v_gene: TRBV7-8
CDR3aa: ASSLVSLNNEQF

v_gene: TRBV19
CDR3aa: ASSIGYSYEQY

v_gene: TRBV5-4
CDR3aa: ASSWGRGTGSSYNSPLH

v_gene: TRBV9
CDR3aa: ASSAAGSGPRLDNEQF

v_gene: TRBV19
CDR3aa: ASSIRQGGYNEQF

v_gene: TRBV19
CDR3aa: ASSPRTGADTGELF

v_gene: TRBV9
CDR3aa: ASSVEEGYEQY

v_gene: TRBV28
CDR3aa: ASSPPSRLLQGYT

v_gene: TRBV21-1
CDR3aa: ASPSESQNQPQH

v_gene: TRBV9
CDR3aa: ASSPGGGLRSYEQY

v_gene: TRBV12-5
CDR3aa: ASGLGHENSPLH

v_gene: TRBV11-2
CDR3aa: ASSLARYEQY

v_gene: TRBV9
CDR3aa: ASSVDRVGTEAF

v_gene: TRBV6-2/TRBV6-3
CDR3aa: ASSYSGQLAKNIQY

v_gene: TRBV12-3/TRBV12-4
CDR3aa: ANGMGSGELF

v_gene: TRBV3-1/TRBV3-2
CDR3aa: ASSQDRGGTSGRTSTDTQY

v_gene: TRBV6-5
CDR3aa: ASSYDSSYGYT

v_gene: TRBV6-5
CDR3aa: ASSYSSGGPGYT

v_gene: TRBV18
CDR3aa: ASSPMRQGARGYT

v_gene: TRBV6-2/TRBV6-3
CDR3aa: ASSYQGAVQPQH

v_gene: TRBV24-1
CDR3aa: ATSDPGQRYT

v_gene: TRBV6-5
CDR3aa: ASTEGATGNTIY

v_gene: TRBV6-5
CDR3aa: ASRGQGSGDTEAF

v_gene: TRBV2
CDR3aa: ASSERGLNQPQH